This T cell receptor beta chain derives from a study of long-term antiretroviral therapy in people with HIV. Study-wide results and caveats: Against controls, HIV repertoires showed narrower ranges of CDR3 length.

All donors provided no fewer than one pre-ART and no fewer than two post-ART PBMC samples. The libraries were made with immunoSEQ v3.0 at survey level. The assay was immunoSEQ multiplex PCR, and TCRdb's table has in-frame clones only and misses some. This table holds roughly 19,000 clones, 80% to 95% found once. Germline V CDR1 and CDR2: MNHEY, SVGAGI. V lost 6 bases to trimming and J lost 4 bases, with 19 bases between them. CDR3 length: 15 residues. This clone appeared a single time. Its specificity is not known. Sequencing used unsorted PBMCs, obtained 4.4 years after starting antiretroviral therapy. V usage is TRBV6-5 and J usage is TRBJ2-7; D is unclear. The clonotype originates from a woman between 50 and 59 years old with HIV. This CDR3 reads CASRVRVNAPYEQYF. The CDR3 DNA reads as TGTGCCAGCAGGGTCCGGGTTAACGCTCCATACGAGCAGTACTTC.